This entry lists 28 T cell receptor beta chains sequenced from one sample in a study of shared clonotypes between healthy human individuals. TCRdb's table, derived via immunoSEQ multiplex PCR, lists solely in-frame clones and lacks some. The table records over a million clones, about 98.5% of them present only once. Sequenced sample: naive CD4+ T cells sorted from blood. As to subset: CD45RA+ positively selected. The receptor source for this set is a man aged 25-45 years in good health.

This sequence joins TRBV4-1 and TRBJ1-1, with TRBD1 matching over 9 bases. From germline, CDR1 is MGHRA and CDR2 YSYEKL. V gave up 3 bases and J gave up 0 bases; unmatched junction bases: 11. There are 18 residues in the CDR3. CDR3 coding DNA: TGCGCCAGCAGCCATAAACCGGGACAGGGTGTCTTGAACACTGAAGCTTTCTTT. Protein: CASSHKPGQGVLNTEAFF.

The V and J genes are TRBV5-1 and TRBJ2-7, with 14 bases identical to TRBD2. The germline gives CDR1 SGHRS, CDR2 YFSETQ. The CDR3 consists of 16 residues. The ends lost 0 bases at V and 5 bases at J; junction bases unmatched: 4. Here the CDR3 reads CASSLGLAGGPNEQYF. DNA for the CDR3: TGCGCCAGCAGCTTGGGACTAGCGGGAGGGCCGAACGAGCAGTACTTC.

The chain links TRBV11-2 to TRBJ2-7; TRBD1 agrees at 7 bases. The V gene end was trimmed by 5 bases and the J gene end by 3 bases; junction bases not matched to a gene: 4. CDR1 is SGHAT and CDR2 is FQNNGV in the germline V gene. CDR3 length: 13 amino acids. The CDR3 spells CASSIRDSYEQYF. For the CDR3, the DNA is TGTGCCAGCAGCATCCGGGACAGCTACGAGCAGTACTTC.

The CDR3: CASSNRDGSYEQYF. DNA of the CDR3: TGTGCCAGCAGCAACCGGGACGGATCCTACGAGCAGTACTTC. The chain combines TRBV7-9 with TRBJ2-7, with D perhaps TRBD1 or TRBD2 (5 bases each). This CDR3 contains 14 residues. The germline V and J ends were trimmed by 5 bases and 1 base, with 12 bases remaining between them. CDR1 is SEHNR and CDR2 is FQNEAQ in the germline V gene (reference sequence).

The J gene is TRBJ2-7, the V gene TRBV5-4; D possibly matches TRBD1 or TRBD2 (5 bases each). This CDR3 comprises 14 residues. Germline V gene sequence: CDR1 SGHNT, CDR2 YYREEE (reference sequence). The ends were cut back, 1 base at V and 2 bases at J, with 10 bases in the middle. The CDR3 spells CASSLQRDPYEQYF. For the CDR3, the DNA is TGTGCCAGCAGCTTGCAGAGGGACCCCTACGAGCAGTACTTC.

The V gene is TRBV5-1, the J gene TRBJ2-7, with D maybe TRBD1 (7 bases). The CDR3 runs to 15 residues. CDR1 and CDR2 from the germline V gene are SGHRS and YFSETQ. V was clipped by 0 bases and J by 4 bases, with 14 bases between them. The CDR3 region has the DNA TGCGCCAGCAGCTTGGTCCAGGCAGGGGGGTACGAGCAGTACTTC. This encodes CASSLVQAGGYEQYF.

Here the CDR3 DNA reads TGTGCCAGTAGTAGGTATACAGATACGCAGTATTTT. Protein product: CASSRYTDTQYF. This chain uses TRBV19 with TRBJ2-3; D remains unclear. The CDR3 consists of 12 residues. Trimming shortened V by 4 bases and J by 3 bases, and 5 bases separated the two germline ends. CDR1 is LNHDA, CDR2 SQIVND, per germline (reference sequence). Looking up the rest from reference TRBV19 and TRBJ2-3 gives the full variable domain: DGGITQSPKYLFRKEGQNVTLSCEQNLNHDAMYWYRQDPGQGLRLIYYSQIVNDFQKGDIAEGYSVSREKKESFPLTVTSAQKNPTAFYLCASSRYTDTQYFGPGTRLTVL.

The chain has TRBV5-1 and TRBJ2-7; maybe TRBD1 (6 bases). This CDR3 is built from 14 residues. Trimming removed 5 bases at V and 1 base at J, with 13 bases between. Germline V lookup: CDR1 SGHRS, CDR2 YFSETQ. The CDR3 coding sequence is TGCGCCAGCAGTATAGTCAGGGGTTCCTACGAGCAGTACTTC. The encoded protein is CASSIVRGSYEQYF.

This clone occurred once. The CDR3 loop is CASRQPGLAGVGELFF. In nucleotides, the CDR3 is TGTGCCAGCAGACAACCGGGACTAGCGGGAGTCGGGGAGCTGTTTTTT. The chain links TRBV28 to TRBJ2-2, with 14 positions matching TRBD2. Germline V gene lookup returns CDR1 MDHEN and CDR2 SYDVKM. The CDR3 loop spans 16 amino acids. The J segment lost 7 bases and the V segment lost 6 bases, leaving 7 bases of the junction unmatched.

The V call is TRBV10-1, the J call TRBJ2-7, with D perhaps TRBD1 or TRBD2 (6 bases each). Per germline, CDR1 WNHNN and CDR2 SYGVQD (reference sequence). V was clipped by 3 bases and J by 6 bases, with 9 bases between them. This CDR3 spans 12 amino acids. The CDR3: CASSDPGAEQYF. The CDR3 DNA is TGCGCCAGCAGTGATCCGGGGGCCGAGCAGTACTTC.

The genes are TRBV15 and TRBJ1-2; 9 nucleotides line up with TRBD1. CDR1 and CDR2 from the germline V gene are LNHNV and YYDKDF (reference sequence). After removal of 0 bases from V and 9 bases from J, the junction contained 23 bases not matched to a gene. The CDR3 loop spans 20 amino acids. The CDR3, as DNA: TGTGCCACCAGCAGAGATCTCCCGTTCCCCGGGACAGGGCCTCTAAAGAGCTACACCTTC. Its translation is CATSRDLPFPGTGPLKSYTF.

The rearrangement uses TRBV21-1 and TRBJ2-1; TRBD1, as called in the table, went unchecked against the DNA. TRBV21-1 is given as a pseudogene. The CDR3 is 18 residues long. CDR3 bases: TGTGCCAGCAGCAAAGTTGGGCACACACAAAGCTCCTACAATGAGCAGTTCTTC. It specifies CASSKVGHTQSSYNEQFF.

The chain employs TRBV30 and TRBJ1-5, with D perhaps TRBD1 (6 bases). V lost 5 bases to trimming and J lost 3 bases, with 17 bases between them. This CDR3 comprises 15 residues. CDR1 is GTSNPN, CDR2 SVGIG, per germline (reference sequence). CDR3 region: CAWAAGARDNQPQHF. CDR3 DNA: TGTGCCTGGGCGGCAGGGGCCAGAGACAATCAGCCCCAGCATTTT.

The chain couples TRBV6-5 to TRBJ2-3, with TRBD2 matching over 7 bases. The germline V gene encodes CDR1 MNHEY and CDR2 SVGAGI. J lost 3 bases, V lost 9 bases, and 6 bases had no gene match. This CDR3 is 13 amino acids long. The CDR3, as DNA: TGTGCCAGTAAGGCTAGCGGTACAGATACGCAGTATTTT. This encodes CASKASGTDTQYF.

The chain carries TRBV18 and TRBJ1-1; D gene unclear. Germline-derived CDR1 and CDR2 are KGHSH and LQKENI. The CDR3 loop spans 13 amino acids. V dropped 9 bases and J dropped 0 bases, with 11 bases sitting between them. The CDR3 is CASFIKMNTEAFF. In DNA, the CDR3 is TGTGCCAGTTTCATAAAGATGAACACTGAAGCTTTCTTT.

The V and J genes are TRBV28 and TRBJ1-5, with D tentatively TRBD1 (5 bases). Germline V lookup: CDR1 MDHEN, CDR2 SYDVKM. This CDR3 spans 17 amino acids. Trimming left V 6 bases short and J 11 bases short, with 29 bases between. CDR3 coding DNA: TGTGCCAGCAGGCTAGATCCCGCGGGTCGGGGACGGACGTCCCAGCATTTT. This sequence encodes CASRLDPAGRGRTSQHF.

This clone was observed a single time. This chain connects TRBV5-4 to TRBJ2-1, with D tentatively TRBD2 (7 bases). Looked up from germline, CDR1 is SGHNT and CDR2 is YYREEE (reference sequence). The CDR3 is 15 amino acids. V lost 3 bases and J lost 4, with 14 bases in between. The CDR3 here is CASSSEGGGYNEQFF. As DNA, the CDR3 is TGTGCCAGCAGCTCGGAGGGGGGAGGGTACAATGAGCAGTTCTTC.

V gene TRBV11-2 combines with J gene TRBJ1-1; D perhaps matches TRBD1 (6 bases). The germline V gene encodes CDR1 SGHAT and CDR2 FQNNGV. This CDR3 is 14 amino acids long. V was clipped by 0 bases and J by 10 bases, with 15 bases between them. CDR3 coding DNA: TGTGCCAGCAGCTTAGAAAGGCAGGAAGGGGGAGCTTTCTTT. Its translation is CASSLERQEGGAFF. Drawing the rest from reference TRBV11-2 and TRBJ1-1, the complete variable domain is EAGVAQSPRYKIIEKRQSVAFWCNPISGHATLYWYQQILGQGPKLLIQFQNNGVVDDSQLPKDRFSAERLKGVDSTLKIQPAKLEDSAVYLCASSLERQEGGAFFGQGTRLTVV.

The chain recombines TRBV7-2 with TRBJ2-3, with D tentatively TRBD2 (6 bases). Trimming shortened V by 5 bases and J by 2 bases, and 17 bases separated the two germline ends. The CDR3 loop spans 16 amino acids. CDR1 is SGHTA and CDR2 is FQGNSA in the germline V gene. The CDR3: CASSNWGGTFTDTQYF. The CDR3 DNA is TGTGCCAGCAGCAATTGGGGCGGGACCTTCACAGATACGCAGTATTTT.

The chain recombines TRBV2 with TRBJ2-1; 10 positions match TRBD1. The length of the CDR3 is 15 residues. Germline trimming cut 6 bases from V and 9 bases from J; bases unmatched to any gene: 11. The germline V gene encodes CDR1 SNHLY and CDR2 FYNNEI. CDR3 sequence reads: CASRPDRGLVGEQFF. The CDR3 coding sequence is TGTGCCAGCAGACCTGACAGGGGGCTGGTCGGTGAGCAGTTCTTC.

The CDR3: CASSFPGANTGELFF. The CDR3 nucleotides are TGTGCCAGCAGCTTCCCAGGAGCAAACACCGGGGAGCTGTTTTTT. The chain combines TRBV5-5 with TRBJ2-2, with D hard to call. The CDR3 is 15 residues long. The V end was cut by 2 bases, the J end by 2 bases, with 10 bases between. Per germline, CDR1 SGHKS and CDR2 YYEKEE (reference sequence).

The CDR3 region is CASSSGIANTGELFF. The DNA of the CDR3 is TGTGCCAGCAGTTCCGGGATCGCGAACACCGGGGAGCTGTTTTTT. This chain connects TRBV14 to TRBJ2-2, with D possibly TRBD2 on 5 matching bases. The CDR3 length is 15 residues. The V end lost 6 bases, the J end lost 0 bases, and 11 bases lay between the germline ends. The V gene's germline CDR1 is SGHDN and CDR2 FVKESK.

In nucleotides, the CDR3 is TGTGCCAGCAGCCCGACGAGGGGGCTTACCTTCTCCTACGAGCAGTACTTC. Translating gives CASSPTRGLTFSYEQYF. V is TRBV7-8 and J is TRBJ2-7, with 7 bases lining up with TRBD1. V lost 5 bases and J lost 0; bases outside the gene matches: 13. Germline V gives CDR1 SGHVS, CDR2 FQNEAQ. The length of the CDR3 is 17 residues.

As regards this clone: The sample carries other DNA sequences with the same CDR3. V and J are TRBV4-3 and TRBJ2-7; D unclear. The CDR3 totals 13 residues. V lost 0 bases, J lost 2 bases, and 5 bases lay in between. Germline-derived CDR1 and CDR2 are LGHNA and YSLEER. In DNA form, the CDR3 reads TGCGCCAGCAGCCAAGACCGAGCCTACGAGCAGTACTTC. Its protein product is CASSQDRAYEQYF.

The V and J genes are TRBV7-3 and TRBJ2-5; TRBD2 aligns across 11 bases. This CDR3 region has 14 residues. The V gene end was trimmed by 3 bases and the J gene end by 4 bases; junction bases not matched to a gene: 1. CDR1 SGHTA and CDR2 FQGTGA come from the germline V gene. For the CDR3, the DNA is TGTGCCAGCAGCTTTACTAGCGGGAGAGAGACCCAGTACTTC. It specifies CASSFTSGRETQYF.

This chain links TRBV21-1 with TRBJ2-7; the table calls TRBD2, which could not be checked here. TRBV21-1 represents a pseudogene. This CDR3 spans 16 amino acids. The CDR3 sequence is CASSKGLAGAYYEQYF. In nucleotides, the CDR3 is TGTGCCAGCAGCAAAGGACTAGCGGGAGCCTACTACGAGCAGTACTTC.

This clone was seen a single time. This chain joins TRBV6-1 and TRBJ1-2, with 10 bases fitting TRBD1. This CDR3 spans 15 amino acids. CDR1 and CDR2 (germline): MNHNS, SASEGT. V shed 1 base and J 8 bases; nucleotides not matched to a gene: 7. For the CDR3, the DNA is TGTGCCAGCAGTGAAGGCGGACAGGGGGTTAAAGGCTACACCTTC. Residues: CASSEGGQGVKGYTF.

The V gene is TRBV6-6, the J gene TRBJ1-2; TRBD1 matches 7 bases. Trimming at V came to 6 bases and at J to 4 bases, leaving 11 bases not matched to a gene. Looked up from germline, CDR1 is MNHNY and CDR2 is SVGAGI (reference sequence). This CDR3 region has 15 residues. The CDR3 DNA reads as TGTGCCAGCAGATTGGCCCTAGGGGGCGCCTATGGCTACACCTTC. It specifies CASRLALGGAYGYTF.